The source of this T cell receptor beta chain is a study of blood T cell repertoires in COVID-19. Participants were aged roughly 18 to 100 years from around 24 US areas. Participants had their cohort set by participant-reported clinical history. In the authors' methods: Amplification of reference gene primers provided the estimated nucleated cell counts. TCRdb's table, derived via immunoSEQ multiplex PCR, lists solely in-frame clones and lacks some. V, J and clone size derive from that table, while D and trimming were established from the DNA sequence. The sample lists under 250,000 clones; roughly four fifths were seen once. The clonotype originates from a man in his fifties or sixties who had recovered from COVID-19. The sample taken for sequencing was PBMCs or T cells enriched from blood (not recorded which).

CDR3 residues: CASSPIQGRDEQFF. The CDR3 DNA is TGTGCCAGCAGCCCGATACAGGGACGGGATGAGCAGTTCTTC. The J gene is TRBJ2-1, the V gene TRBV7-9; a possible D gene is TRBD1 (6 bases). CDR1 and CDR2 (germline): SEHNR, FQNEAQ (reference sequence). CDR3 length equals 14 residues. Between the trimmed V and J ends, which lost 5 bases and 8 bases, there was a span of 16 bases.